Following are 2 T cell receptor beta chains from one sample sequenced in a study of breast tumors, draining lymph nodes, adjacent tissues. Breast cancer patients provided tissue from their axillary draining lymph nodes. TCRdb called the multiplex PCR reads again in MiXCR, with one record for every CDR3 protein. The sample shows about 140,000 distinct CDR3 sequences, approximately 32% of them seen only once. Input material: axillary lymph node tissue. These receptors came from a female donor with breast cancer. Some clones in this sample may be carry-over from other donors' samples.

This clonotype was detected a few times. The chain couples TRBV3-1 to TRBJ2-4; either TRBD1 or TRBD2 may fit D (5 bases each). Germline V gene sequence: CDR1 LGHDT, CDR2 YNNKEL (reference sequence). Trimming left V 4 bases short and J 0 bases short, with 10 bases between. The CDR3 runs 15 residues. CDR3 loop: CASSPGTVAKNIQYF. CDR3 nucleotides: TGTGCCAGCAGCCCCGGGACGGTAGCCAAAAACATTCAGTACTTC.

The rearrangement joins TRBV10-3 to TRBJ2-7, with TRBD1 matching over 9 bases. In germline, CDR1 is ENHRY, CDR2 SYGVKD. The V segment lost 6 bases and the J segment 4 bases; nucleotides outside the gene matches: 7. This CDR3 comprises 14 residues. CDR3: CAIRSGTGMYEQYV. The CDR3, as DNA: TGTGCCATCAGAAGCGGGACAGGGATGTACGAGCAGTACGTC.